This T cell receptor beta chain was sequenced during a study of technical replicates of blood from a few donors. Some clones are missing from TCRdb's copy, which holds only in-frame ones; the method was immunoSEQ multiplex PCR. The sample yields tens of thousands of clones, almost 98% seen once. Trimming cost V 6 bases and J 6 bases, with 18 bases left between them. Per germline, CDR1 KGHSH and CDR2 LQKENI. This CDR3 comprises 15 residues. What was sequenced was T cells isolated from PBMCs. The rearrangement links TRBV18 to TRBJ1-5; no clear D. The TCR comes from a human donor in good health. The CDR3 reads CASSPQWHDGQPQHF. CDR3 sequence (DNA): TGTGCCAGCTCCCCCCAATGGCATGATGGTCAGCCCCAGCATTTT.